The next 19 T cell receptor beta chains were all read from a single sample in a study of radiation and T cells in renal cell carcinoma. Time point defined: baseline pretreatment blood. Treatment in this sample: 15 Gy SBRT to primary tumor, nephrectomy 4 weeks later. The protocol was immunoSEQ multiplex PCR, while the TCRdb copy is restricted to in-frame clones and leaves out a portion. The sample records roughly 100,000 clones, about 79% being singletons. The specimen comprised blood, sampled from a patient whose treatment included radiotherapy and nephrectomy. The receptor source for this set is a man aged 55-75 years with renal cell carcinoma.

V usage is TRBV27 and J usage is TRBJ1-1; D is uncertain. Germline V lookup: CDR1 MNHEY, CDR2 SMNVEV (reference sequence). CDR3 size: 13 residues. V gave up 3 bases and J gave up 9 bases, with 14 bases separating them. The CDR3 protein is CASSFDRRTKAFF. CDR3 DNA: TGTGCCAGCAGTTTTGATAGAAGAACTAAAGCTTTCTTT.

The genes are TRBV2 and TRBJ2-7; 14 positions match TRBD2. Germline trimming cut 4 bases from V and 5 bases from J; bases unmatched to any gene: 4. CDR3 length: 15 amino acids. Germline CDR1 SNHLY, CDR2 FYNNEI. The CDR3 loop reads CASSVRLAGGNEQYF. CDR3 bases: TGTGCCAGCAGTGTGAGACTAGCGGGGGGGAACGAGCAGTACTTC.

The genes are TRBV6-1 and TRBJ1-1, with TRBD1 as a possible D gene (5 bases). Germline V gives CDR1 MNHNS, CDR2 SASEGT. The CDR3 length is 14 residues. The germline V and J ends were trimmed by 7 bases and 4 bases, with 16 bases remaining between them. This CDR3 is CASTLGGVGTEAFF. The CDR3 DNA reads TGTGCCAGCACCCTCGGGGGGGTAGGCACTGAAGCTTTCTTT.

The CDR3 here is CATGRDGNIQYF. In nucleotides, the CDR3 is TGTGCCACGGGGCGTGACGGGAACATTCAGTACTTC. This rearrangement joins TRBV6-5 to TRBJ2-4; D might be TRBD1 or TRBD2, each matching 5 bases. Germline V gene data show CDR1 as MNHEY and CDR2 as SVGAGI. There are 12 residues in the CDR3. The V end was cut by 10 bases, the J end by 7 bases, with 14 bases between.

A few counts support this clone. The V and J genes are TRBV5-4 and TRBJ2-7, with no clear D. The V end lost 1 base, the J end lost 2 bases, and 7 bases lay between the germline ends. The CDR3 has 13 amino acids. Germline V gene sequence: CDR1 SGHNT, CDR2 YYREEE (reference sequence). CDR3 DNA: TGTGCCAGCAGCTTGAAGGGAACCTACGAGCAGTACTTC. Translated: CASSLKGTYEQYF.

This clone has just one count. The chain employs TRBV19 and TRBJ1-2; D is unresolved. This CDR3 region has 14 residues. The V end was cut by 4 bases, the J end by 6 bases, with 15 bases between. Germline assignment: CDR1 LNHDA and CDR2 SQIVND (reference sequence). The CDR3 protein is CASSNPSQRDGYTF. The CDR3 DNA reads as TGTGCCAGTAGTAACCCCAGTCAAAGGGATGGCTACACCTTC.

This clone was seen just once. The rearrangement links TRBV7-6 to TRBJ1-4; 8 bases match TRBD1. CDR3 length: 19 amino acids. The germline gives CDR1 SGHVS, CDR2 FNYEAQ. J gave up 0 bases and V 2 bases, and 11 bases lay outside the gene matches. CDR3 amino acids: CASSLTGTGYGTTNEKLFF. For the CDR3, the DNA is TGTGCCAGCAGCTTAACCGGGACAGGATACGGTACAACTAATGAAAAACTGTTTTTT.

This chain links TRBV5-1 with TRBJ1-2, with D perhaps TRBD1 (6 bases). The germline V gene has CDR1 SGHRS and CDR2 YFSETQ. The germline V and J ends were trimmed by 4 bases and 6 bases, with 19 bases remaining between them. The length of the CDR3 is 15 residues. CDR3 residues: CASSTTGPRGDGYTF. CDR3 bases: TGCGCCAGCAGCACGACAGGCCCCCGTGGGGATGGCTACACCTTC.

V is TRBV2 and J is TRBJ2-1; D remains ambiguous. CDR1 and CDR2 from the germline V gene are SNHLY and FYNNEI. The CDR3 length is 14 residues. V was shortened by 1 base and J by 10 bases, with 14 bases between the two germline ends. CDR3 residues: CASSEVSLLGEQFF. DNA for the CDR3: TGTGCCAGCAGTGAAGTCAGCCTCCTCGGGGAGCAGTTCTTC.

The chain links TRBV7-9 to TRBJ2-7; 10 bases are shared with TRBD1. The junction had 6 bases not matched to a gene; V was cut back by 5 bases and J by 5 bases. Germline CDR1 SEHNR, CDR2 FQNEAQ (reference sequence). The CDR3 loop spans 14 amino acids. The CDR3 sequence is CASSIGQGGNEQYF. The CDR3 coding sequence is TGTGCCAGCAGCATAGGACAGGGGGGCAACGAGCAGTACTTC.

The chain uses TRBV5-1 and TRBJ2-7; 11 nucleotides match TRBD2. The junction had 4 bases not matched to a gene; V was cut back by 4 bases and J by 4 bases. Germline lookup yields CDR1 SGHRS and CDR2 YFSETQ. This CDR3 has 14 amino acids. The CDR3 bases are TGCGCCAGCAGCGGGGGACTAGCGGATTACGAGCAGTACTTC. Translated: CASSGGLADYEQYF.

The V gene is TRBV30, the J gene TRBJ1-2; no clear D gene. The CDR3 spans 14 residues. The V gene's germline CDR1 is GTSNPN and CDR2 SVGIG (reference sequence). The V gene lost 0 bases and the J gene lost 3 bases, with 11 bases spanning the gap. The CDR3 spells CAWSVRRRDYGYTF. The CDR3 DNA reads as TGTGCCTGGAGTGTACGGCGCCGAGACTATGGCTACACCTTC.

This clone occurred a few times. V and J are TRBV5-1 and TRBJ1-1; 7 bases are shared with TRBD1. The length of the CDR3 is 16 residues. The germline CDR1 and CDR2 sequences are SGHRS and YFSETQ. Trimming removed 3 bases from V and 4 bases from J; junction bases left unmatched: 12. For the CDR3, the DNA is TGCGCCAGCAGCTCCACAACCCTTACAGGGGCCACTGAAGCTTTCTTT. It translates to CASSSTTLTGATEAFF.

The chain recombines TRBV4-3 with TRBJ2-3, with a tentative D call TRBD2 (5 bases). V was cut by 0 bases and J by 2 bases, with 18 bases left in between. The CDR3 runs 18 residues. Per the germline V gene, CDR1 is LGHNA and CDR2 is YSLEER. The CDR3 region has the DNA TGCGCCAGCAGCCAAGACTATCTACTCATCGGGGACACAGATACGCAGTATTTT. Translation gives CASSQDYLLIGDTDTQYF.

This clone occurred a few times. CDR3 sequence reads: CSARDRTEAFF. The CDR3 bases are TGCAGTGCTAGAGATCGGACTGAAGCTTTCTTT. The J gene is TRBJ1-1, the V gene TRBV20-1; D call uncertain. The CDR3 sequence is 11 residues long. The V end was cut by 0 bases, the J end by 5 bases, with 4 bases between. The V gene's germline CDR1 is DFQATT and CDR2 SNEGSKA (reference sequence).

The CDR3 bases are TGTGCCAGCAGCCCGACTCGTAACCAAGAGACCCAGTACTTC. This codes for CASSPTRNQETQYF. The gene calls are TRBV5-6 and TRBJ2-5; D ambiguous. The CDR3 contains 14 residues. Germline assignment: CDR1 SGHDT and CDR2 YYEEEE. The germline V and J ends were trimmed by 4 bases and 0 bases, with 10 bases remaining between them.

The gene calls are TRBV5-1 and TRBJ2-3; 9 positions match TRBD2. The V segment lost 4 bases and the J segment 1 base; nucleotides outside the gene matches: 13. Germline V CDR1 and CDR2: SGHRS, YFSETQ. CDR3 length: 18 amino acids. CDR3 in amino acids: CASSLLGRVAGGTDTQYF. CDR3 DNA sequence: TGCGCCAGCAGCCTGTTGGGCCGTGTAGCGGGAGGCACAGATACGCAGTATTTT.

The rearrangement links TRBV7-2 to TRBJ2-2; 7 nucleotides agree with TRBD2. This CDR3 is built from 17 residues. Germline lookup yields CDR1 SGHTA and CDR2 FQGNSA. V trimming: 5 bases; J trimming: 5 bases; junction bases outside the gene matches: 14. CDR3 region: CASSPLFGGRGTGELFF. CDR3 sequence (DNA): TGTGCCAGCAGCCCGTTGTTTGGCGGGAGAGGGACCGGGGAGCTGTTTTTT. Full variable domain (rest looked up from reference TRBV7-2 and TRBJ2-2): GAGVSQSPSNKVTEKGKDVELRCDPISGHTALYWYRQSLGQGLEFLIYFQGNSAPDKSGLPSDRFSAERTGGSVSTLTIQRTQQEDSAVYLCASSPLFGGRGTGELFFGEGSRLTVL.

The chain recombines TRBV7-3 with TRBJ2-5; D may correspond to TRBD1 or TRBD2 (5 bases each). The CDR3 consists of 13 residues. Trimming removed 4 bases at V and 5 bases at J, with 11 bases between. Germline lookup yields CDR1 SGHTA and CDR2 FQGTGA. This chain's CDR3 is CASSYGEGETQYF. The CDR3 DNA reads TGTGCCAGCAGCTACGGAGAGGGGGAGACCCAGTACTTC.